This TCR beta chain is drawn from a study of cytomegalovirus exposure and HLA in healthy donors (dated by TCRdb to 2017 to 2019). Broadly, across the study: An earlier analysis of approximately 590 of the donors reported 250 to 300 Gb of sequence data and some 100 million unique TCR beta sequences from 150 million to 200 million T cells. An early release that covered around 590 HLA-typed donors contained about 290 gigabases of sequencing data and 85 million to 100 million unique TCR sequences. Of the roughly 420 genotyped donors, less than 85% were placed in the genetic ancestry cluster associated with self-reported Caucasian donors. The aim of the study was to test whether cataloging public T cell receptors could identify signatures of past pathogen exposure. The study used immunosequencing to profile the T cell repertoires of approximately 630 subjects and linked those repertoires to cytomegalovirus serostatus. Along with the approximately 600-subject first cohort, a separate validation cohort of roughly 110 different subjects was used. To predict cytomegalovirus infection status, the study brought together high-throughput TCR immunosequencing, statistical association of individual TCRs with disease status, and machine learning. A later analysis re-examined previously published TCR beta repertoires from around 670 donors and added high-resolution HLA genotyping to investigate patterns of TCR occurrence. Rather than drawing on any new phenotypic data, the later analysis identified candidate immune exposures from TCR beta sequences and the way those sequences occurred across donors. An earlier analysis of roughly 580 of the donors used high-throughput TCR beta sequencing to judge whether each TCR beta V gene segment behaved as functional or pseudogenic. Donor age, sex, ethnicity and CMV serostatus were compiled alongside the repertoire data. Genome-wide SNP genotypes for about 65% of the 666 donors were used in a later genetic analysis, which treated that subset as a discovery cohort. All discovery cohort repertoires had been generated using a single sequencing platform. Both class I and class II loci were covered by HLA typing, at four-digit resolution. The number of donors typed differed by locus, with roughly 620-630 for A, B, C, DRB1 and DQB1, roughly 520 for DQA1, about 610 for DPA1, and some 440 for DPB1. Because of strong linkage in the cohort, a few DR-DQ haplotypes were treated as single units for association and clustering. Among several hundred genotyped donors of the cohort, an average of around 220,000 unique TCR beta nucleotide sequences was sequenced per donor, of which 15% to 20% were non-productive.

The investigation overall reported the following: A cluster of highly shared sequence variants was judged likely to be a technical artifact of the sequencing pipeline. The classifier was reported to diagnose cytomegalovirus status with high specificity and sensitivity in both the original cohort and the validation cohort. CMV serostatus was the only immune exposure information available for the cohort. Assigning TCR associations to individual alleles was difficult when HLA alleles, especially DR and DQ, strongly co-occurred. Correlated functional status among segregating V segments might be attributable to linkage disequilibrium, but an unknown experimental factor could not be ruled out. The presence/absence analyses assumed that sequencing depth was roughly uniform across donors, and that assumption may not be true. Seventeen rarely observed V segments, including chromosome 9 orphons, were excluded from the earlier analysis of about 600 of the donors because counts were too low. A total of fewer than 200 TCR beta chains were listed by the study as associated with cytomegalovirus. It was suggested by the authors that the approach could potentially be generalized to other disease states and immunological phenotypes. V-gene and J-gene trimming of TCR beta chains was associated with a missense DCLRE1C variant in a later genetic analysis, and the association was replicated in an independent cohort. A later analysis found that TCR association rates varied across HLA loci, with DRB1 alleles showing the most associated TCRs and HLA-C alleles the fewest. In a later analysis, HLA-associated TCR beta chains were found to be more clonally expanded and to have lower generation probabilities than equally common non-associated chains. In vitro tests confirmed that a few of the cytomegalovirus-associated TCR beta chains recognize cytomegalovirus antigens. Some IMGT-functional V segments, including TRBV6-2 and TRBV6-3, could not be distinguished by the 87-base-pair reads and were therefore excluded. Most CMV-associated TCR beta chains appeared to be HLA-restricted in a later analysis, and the HLA associations seemed to be driven largely by CMV exposure. Across donors, most TCR sequences were observed very rarely, whereas some public TCRs were present in many individuals. At a false discovery rate of 0.05, a later analysis linked 15,000 to 20,000 TCR beta sequences to specific HLA alleles. A further reported finding was that TCR beta sequences accurately predicted the HLA-A and HLA-B alleles for most subjects in the first cohort. Because HLA typing was unavailable for some donors at each locus, only the typed subset was used in association tests. A later analysis reported that several top co-occurrence clusters appeared linked to parvovirus B19, influenza, CMV and Epstein-Barr virus. The cohort was sequenced for TCR beta chains only, and without alpha or paired-chain data the features that could be detected were limited. An earlier analysis of some 590 of the donors showed that most TCR beta V segments appeared in productive rearrangements either about 87% or about 30% of the time, which broadly matched IMGT annotations. Compared with the approximately 710-donor mean, donors in an Asian-associated ancestry cluster had fewer N-insertions in productive TCRs, according to a later genetic analysis.

Libraries were made using the immunoSEQ multiplex PCR assay. A mixture of 60 forward primers for TCR Vbeta segments and 13 reverse primers for TCR Jbeta segments was used in the multiplex PCR. Amplification of the CDR3 region of rearranged TCR beta genes was performed with a multiplex PCR assay on genomic DNA. Amplified TCR beta libraries were sequenced as 87-base-pair reads on the Illumina HiSeq System. The authors' pipeline ran thus. In a later analysis, 77 million or so unique TCR beta chains were counted across the roughly 670 repertoires, and roughly 11 million of these chains were shared by at least two donors. A nearest-neighbor algorithm error-corrected the raw reads and collapsed the reads into unique sequences, merging closely related sequences to remove PCR and sequencing errors. CDR3 sequences were aligned to IMGT reference sequences to assign V, D and J gene segments. Each retained sequence needed at least a six-nucleotide match to both a V gene segment and a J gene segment. Rearrangements were classified as productive when the CDR3 lacked stop codons and remained in frame with V and J, and all other rearrangements were classified as non-productive. CDR3 was defined by IMGT convention, running from the second conserved V-encoded cysteine to the conserved J-encoded phenylalanine. The earlier analysis of about 560 of the donors excluded any sequence lacking an unambiguous match to a single V gene segment. In an earlier analysis of roughly 500 of the donors, V segments were called functional above 56.7% productive rearrangements and were called segregating when the between-donor standard deviation exceeded 5%. To diagnose cytomegalovirus status from the catalog of TCR beta chain sequences, a statistical classification framework was built. In a later analysis, V and J genes were assigned by comparing TCR nucleotide sequences against IMGT/GENE-DB human TR gene sequences. The TCRdist pipeline was used in a later analysis to assign CDR3 sequences and most-parsimonious VDJ recombination scenarios. In a later analysis, each TCR beta chain was defined by its CDR3 amino acid sequence together with its V-gene family, and reads without a unique V-gene family were excluded. In a later analysis, 450 to 600 highly shared, low-generation-probability nucleotide sequences were removed to address suspected cross-contamination and a sequencing artifact. In a later analysis, a clonal expansion index for each public chain was calculated from normalized within-repertoire ranks of inferred template counts. A later analysis computed generation probabilities with a VDJ recombination model fitted to out-of-frame rearrangements, and checked the results against IGoR. In a later analysis, TCR-TCR, TCR-HLA and TCR-CMV co-occurrence was scored with hypergeometric tests, and a repertoire-size bias correction was applied to TCR pairs. False discovery rates were estimated in a later analysis by permuting HLA or CMV assignments 20 times. In a later analysis, co-occurring TCRs were grouped with DBSCAN, and TCRdist sequence similarity was added when clustering was performed within HLA-allele-positive subsets. Repertoires with fewer than 30,000 or more than 120,000 public chains were left out of co-occurrence clustering, as were four to six repertoires with anomalous nucleotide sharing. The clones in this table, taken by TCRdb from immuneACCESS, are in-frame only. Not every clone is retained; where verified, under half of the shortfall comes from an unresolved V gene, and the cause of the rest is unknown. The V and J calls and the clone size are those of that table, but D and trimming were determined from the DNA. The sample table on file contains approximately 150,000 clones. The ten top clones hold roughly 1.6% of the sample.

Worth noting for this clone: Its antigen remains unidentified.

The cohort consisted of 600 to 750 healthy bone marrow donors. All cohort members were sampled while nominally healthy, although unrecorded immune exposures were likely present. The donor tested CMV seronegative and was one of the 352 seronegative cohort members. A peripheral blood sample was provided by each donor, and peripheral blood mononuclear cells were used for TCR beta sequencing. The Qiagen DNeasy Blood Extraction Kit was used to extract genomic DNA from the blood cell samples. V is clipped by 4 bases and J by 4 bases, and the sequence between their germline boundaries is 4 bases long. CDR1 SQVTM and CDR2 ANQGSEA are derived from the germline V gene. The CDR3 runs 11 amino acids, cysteine and phenylalanine included. This entry keeps only the CDR3 DNA: 33 bases, framed from base 1.

This receptor was obtained from a woman in her fifties or sixties in good health and CMV-seronegative. This chain is built from TRBV29-1 and TRBJ2-2; the D gene assignment is ambiguous. The sequenced material came from PBMCs. This receptor has the CDR3 CSVVITGELFF. The DNA reads as follows: TGCAGCGTTGTCATCACCGGGGAGCTGTTTTTT.